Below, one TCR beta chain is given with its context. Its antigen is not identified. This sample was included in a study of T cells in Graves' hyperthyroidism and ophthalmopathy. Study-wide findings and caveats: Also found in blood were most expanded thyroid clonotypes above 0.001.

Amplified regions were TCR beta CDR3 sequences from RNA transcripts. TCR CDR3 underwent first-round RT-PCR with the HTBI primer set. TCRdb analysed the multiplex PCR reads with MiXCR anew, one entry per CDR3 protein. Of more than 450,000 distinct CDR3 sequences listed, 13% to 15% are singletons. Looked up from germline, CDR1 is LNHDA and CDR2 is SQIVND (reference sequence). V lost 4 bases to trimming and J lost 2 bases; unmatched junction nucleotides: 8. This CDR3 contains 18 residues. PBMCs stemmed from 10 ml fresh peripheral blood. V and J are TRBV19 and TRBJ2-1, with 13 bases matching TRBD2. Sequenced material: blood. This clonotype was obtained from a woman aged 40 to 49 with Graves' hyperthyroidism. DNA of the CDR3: TGTGCCAGTAGTAGACCTAGGACTAGCGGGAGTACCTACAATGAGCAGTTCTTC. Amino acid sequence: CASSRPRTSGSTYNEQFF.